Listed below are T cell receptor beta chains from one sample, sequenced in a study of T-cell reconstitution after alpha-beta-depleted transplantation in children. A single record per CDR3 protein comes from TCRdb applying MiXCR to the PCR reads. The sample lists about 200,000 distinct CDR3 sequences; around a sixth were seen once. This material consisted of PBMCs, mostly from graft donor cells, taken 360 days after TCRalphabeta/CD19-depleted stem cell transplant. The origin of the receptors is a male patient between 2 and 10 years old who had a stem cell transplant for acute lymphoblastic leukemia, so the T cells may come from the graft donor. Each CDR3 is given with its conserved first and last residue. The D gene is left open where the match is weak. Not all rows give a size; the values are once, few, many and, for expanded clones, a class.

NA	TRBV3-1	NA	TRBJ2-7	TGTGCCAGCAGCCAAGCGGACATAGGGGGGTACGAGCAGTACTTC	CASSQADIGGYEQYF
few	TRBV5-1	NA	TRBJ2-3	TGCGCCAGCAGCTTGGTAGGGTTGGACACAGATACGCAGTATTTT	CASSLVGLDTDTQYF
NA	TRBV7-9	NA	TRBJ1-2	TGTGCCAGCAGCCCCCCCGGTGGAGGGACTAACTATGGCTACACCTTC	CASSPPGGGTNYGYTF
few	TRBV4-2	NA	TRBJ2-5	TGTGCCAGCAGCCCCGTTAAGGCTGTTTTCCTTGGCCCTAGACAAGAGACCCAGTACTTC	CASSPVKAVFLGPRQETQYF
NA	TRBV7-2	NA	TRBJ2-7	TGTGCCAGCAGCTTAGCGCTTGGGGCCCACTCCTACGAGCAGTACTTC	CASSLALGAHSYEQYF
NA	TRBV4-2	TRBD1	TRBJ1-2	TGTGCCAGCAGCCAAGATCAGGACAGGGGGACCTTCTATGGCTACACCTTC	CASSQDQDRGTFYGYTF
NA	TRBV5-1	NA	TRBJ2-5	TGCGCCAGCAGCCTTTTGACAGGTTCACAAGAGACCCAGTACTTC	CASSLLTGSQETQYF
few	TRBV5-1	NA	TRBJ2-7	TGCGCCAGCAGCGGCGGCCATAGGGGGATTGCCTACGAGCAGTACTTC	CASSGGHRGIAYEQYF
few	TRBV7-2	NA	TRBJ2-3	TGTGCCAGCAGCTTAGCCGGACAGAGCACAGATACGCAGTATTTT	CASSLAGQSTDTQYF
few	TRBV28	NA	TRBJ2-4	TGTGCCAGCAGCCAGGGGATATCCAAAAACATTCAGTACTTC	CASSQGISKNIQYF
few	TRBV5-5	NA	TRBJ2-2	TGTGCCAGCACCCTAAGCCCCACCGGGGAGCTGTTTTTT	CASTLSPTGELFF
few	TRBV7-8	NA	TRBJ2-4	TGTGCCAGCAGCCCAAGGTCCCTGGGGCTAGCCAAAAACATTCAGTACTTC	CASSPRSLGLAKNIQYF
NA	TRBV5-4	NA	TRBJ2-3	TGTGCCAGCAGCTTGGGGCCGAACACAGATACGCAGTATTTT	CASSLGPNTDTQYF
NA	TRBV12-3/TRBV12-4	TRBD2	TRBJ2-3	TGTGCCAGCAGTTTAAGGCGGGGGGGCGCCACAGATACGCAGTATTTT	CASSLRRGGATDTQYF